Listed below are T cell receptor beta chains from one sample, sequenced in a study of cytomegalovirus exposure and HLA in healthy donors. Sequenced by immunoSEQ multiplex PCR; TCRdb stores in-frame clones only, minus some. The sample comprises around 76,000 clones, roughly 73% of which are singletons, and about 15% rests with the top ten. The sequenced sample was PBMCs. Source of these receptors: a woman between 40 and 55 years old in good health and CMV-seropositive. The CDR3 runs from the conserved cysteine through the conserved F or W. A D gene is named only where the DNA matches it firmly. Clone size is not always given. Where it is, it says once, few, many or a class for expanded clones.

CDR3aa,CDR3nt,j_gene,d_gene,abundance,v_gene
CASSPDREFSGNTIYF,TGCGCCAGCAGCCCGGACAGGGAATTTTCTGGAAACACCATATATTTT,TRBJ1-3,TRBD1,NA,TRBV4-3
CASTTRTDTQYF,TGTGCCAGTACGACTCGCACAGATACGCAGTATTTT,TRBJ2-3,NA,NA,TRBV19
CASSLEFGLYEQYF,TGTGCCAGCAGCTTAGAATTTGGACTCTACGAGCAGTACTTC,TRBJ2-7,NA,NA,TRBV7-8
CASSPGGGSEKLFF,TGTGCCAGCAGTCCCGGAGGGGGCTCTGAAAAACTGTTTTTT,TRBJ1-4,TRBD1,NA,TRBV27
CASKFRGSGAGELFF,TGTGCCAGCAAATTCAGGGGGTCAGGAGCCGGGGAGCTGTTTTTT,TRBJ2-2,TRBD1,NA,TRBV6-5
CASSSRLNTEASF,TGTGCCAGCAGTTCCAGACTGAACACTGAAGCTTCCTTT,TRBJ1-1,NA,NA,TRBV6-5
CASSQRGVVAGGRRETQYF,TGCGCCAGCAGCCAAAGAGGGGTCGTAGCGGGAGGGAGGAGAGAGACCCAGTACTTC,TRBJ2-5,TRBD2,once,TRBV4-1
CASSYGQTTGGQYF,TGTGCCAGTAGTTATGGACAAACGACCGGGGGGCAGTACTTC,TRBJ2-7,NA,NA,TRBV19
CASSATGTGNEKLFF,TGCGCCAGCAGCGCAACCGGGACAGGCAATGAAAAACTGTTTTTT,TRBJ1-4,TRBD1,NA,TRBV5-1
CASSPQRLRNTEAFF,TGTGCCAGCAGCCCACAAAGACTGAGAAACACTGAAGCTTTCTTT,TRBJ1-1,NA,once,TRBV9
CASRRVSGNTIYF,TGTGCCAGCAGACGGGTCTCTGGAAACACCATATATTTT,TRBJ1-3,NA,NA,TRBV6-6
CAGGVSGANVLTF,TGTGCCGGAGGAGTCTCTGGGGCCAACGTCCTGACTTTC,TRBJ2-6,NA,few,TRBV6-1
CASSDRAAKNIQYF,TGTGCCAGCAGCGACAGGGCGGCCAAAAACATTCAGTACTTC,TRBJ2-4,TRBD1,once,TRBV27
CAIRSGTGGSGNTIYF,TGTGCCATTAGATCCGGGACAGGGGGCTCTGGAAACACCATATATTTT,TRBJ1-3,TRBD1,NA,TRBV10-3
CATAGGSGDTEAFF,TGTGCCACCGCAGGGGGATCGGGCGACACTGAAGCTTTCTTT,TRBJ1-1,NA,once,TRBV21-1
CASSLLREDRTTDTQYF,TGTGCCAGCAGTCTCCTAAGGGAGGACAGGACCACAGATACGCAGTATTTT,TRBJ2-3,NA,NA,TRBV28
CASSPQGTEDEKLFF,TGTGCCAGCAGCCCACAGGGGACAGAAGATGAAAAACTGTTTTTT,TRBJ1-4,TRBD1,NA,TRBV9
CASSLDPGVGETQYF,TGTGCCAGCAGCTTAGATCCGGGGGTGGGGGAGACCCAGTACTTC,TRBJ2-5,NA,NA,TRBV7-2
CASSKGAQPQHF,TGTGCCAGCAGCAAAGGGGCTCAGCCCCAGCATTTT,TRBJ1-5,NA,NA,TRBV21-1
CASSLRQGLESASYEQYF,TGTGCCAGCAGTTTGAGACAGGGTCTAGAGTCGGCGTCCTACGAGCAGTACTTC,TRBJ2-7,TRBD1,NA,TRBV28
CASSRGFAPGNTIYF,TGTGCCAGCAGTCGGGGGTTTGCTCCTGGAAACACCATATATTTT,TRBJ1-3,NA,few,TRBV7-6
CASSPGQGDYGYTF,TGTGCCAGCAGCCCAGGACAGGGTGACTATGGCTACACCTTC,TRBJ1-2,TRBD1,NA,TRBV5-4
CASSTSSGSYEQYF,TGCGCCAGCAGCACCTCTTCCGGCTCCTACGAGCAGTACTTC,TRBJ2-7,NA,NA,TRBV5-1
CASFGQGANQPQHF,TGTGCCAGCTTCGGACAGGGGGCCAATCAGCCCCAGCATTTT,TRBJ1-5,TRBD1,NA,TRBV28
CASSLVSQGARQETQYF,TGTGCCAGCAGCTTAGTATCACAGGGGGCTCGGCAAGAGACCCAGTACTTC,TRBJ2-5,TRBD1,NA,TRBV7-2
CAIIRGGGRTEAFF,TGTGCCATTATTAGGGGGGGAGGTCGCACTGAAGCTTTCTTT,TRBJ1-1,NA,NA,TRBV30
CASSFYSLGQGADGYTF,TGCGCCAGCAGCTTCTACTCTCTCGGACAGGGGGCAGATGGCTACACCTTC,TRBJ1-2,TRBD1,NA,TRBV5-1